This T cell receptor (beta chain) was found in a study of T cell responses to AZD1222 COVID-19 vaccine. Background on the study: Second doses were pooled across both intervals (about 4 or about 12 weeks).

Turning to this clone: Its antigen is unidentified.

Overall study findings and caveats: Mostly white British, mostly female donors; authors suggested clonal diversity may be underestimated. Unmutated regions of variants are reportedly targeted by nearly half of spike-specific TCRs. The number of AZD1222 recipients seropositive at baseline was only 5 to 7.

The CDR3 covers 13 residues. Germline CDR1 reads WNHNN; CDR2 reads SYGVQD (reference sequence). Trimming pared 6 bases from V and 4 bases from J, leaving 12 bases between. The method was immunoSEQ multiplex PCR; TCRdb's version includes in-frame clones alone and lacks a portion of them. The repertoire holds 110,000 to 150,000 clones, with 80% to 90% as singletons. The material was peripheral blood, obtained on day 0 of AZD1222 vaccination. This clonotype was obtained from an adult in good health. The V gene is TRBV10-1, the J gene TRBJ1-1; weak D call: TRBD1 (5 bases). The CDR3 spells CASSVGESTEAFF. CDR3 nucleotides: TGCGCCAGCAGCGTAGGGGAGAGCACTGAAGCTTTCTTT.